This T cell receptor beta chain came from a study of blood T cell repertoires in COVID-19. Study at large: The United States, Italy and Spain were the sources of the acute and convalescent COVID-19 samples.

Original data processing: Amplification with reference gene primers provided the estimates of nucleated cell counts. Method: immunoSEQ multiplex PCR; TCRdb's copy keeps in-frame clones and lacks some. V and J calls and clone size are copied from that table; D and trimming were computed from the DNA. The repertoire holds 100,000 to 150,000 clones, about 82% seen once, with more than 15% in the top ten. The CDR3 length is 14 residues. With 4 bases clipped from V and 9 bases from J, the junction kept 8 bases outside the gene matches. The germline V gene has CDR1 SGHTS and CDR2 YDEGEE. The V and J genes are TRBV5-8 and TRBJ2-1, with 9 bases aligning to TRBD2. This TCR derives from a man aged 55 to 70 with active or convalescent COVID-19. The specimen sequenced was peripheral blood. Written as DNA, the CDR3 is TGTGCCAGCAGCCGGGGGCTAGCGGGAATTGAGCAGTTCTTC. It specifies CASSRGLAGIEQFF. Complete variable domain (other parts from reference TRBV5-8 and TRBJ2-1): EAGVTQSPTHLIKTRGQQATLRCSPISGHTSVYWYQQALGLGLQFLLWYDEGEERNRGNFPPRFSGRQFPNYSSELNVNALELEDSALYLCASSRGLAGIEQFFGPGTRLTVL.